The clone carrying this T cell receptor beta chain appeared many times. Its antigen is not identified. The V end lost 6 bases, the J end lost 1 base, and 9 bases lay between the germline ends. The CDR3 has 13 residues. The data stem from a study of T cells after yellow fever vaccination. For the study at large: Fractions of limited cellularity were prepared by means of SMART-Seq v4 Ultra Low Input. General observations from the study: Secondary responses were weaker yet peaked faster, day 5 versus 15.

Template switching by 5'RACE produced TCR cDNA, adding a universal primer site and UMIs. Each CDR3 protein is one row after TCRdb ran MiXCR on the 5' RACE reads. The sample contains 310,000 or so distinct CDR3 sequences, less than 4.5% of which appear only once. The V gene is TRBV12-3 or TRBV12-4, the J gene TRBJ1-1; D remains ambiguous. Sequenced here: PBMCs, sampled on the day of the yellow fever booster vaccination. This clonotype was obtained from a man aged 18 to 29 who received the YFV17D yellow fever vaccine. The chain's CDR3 is CASSTDQNTEAFF. CDR3 sequence (DNA): TGTGCCAGCAGCACGGACCAGAACACTGAAGCTTTCTTT.